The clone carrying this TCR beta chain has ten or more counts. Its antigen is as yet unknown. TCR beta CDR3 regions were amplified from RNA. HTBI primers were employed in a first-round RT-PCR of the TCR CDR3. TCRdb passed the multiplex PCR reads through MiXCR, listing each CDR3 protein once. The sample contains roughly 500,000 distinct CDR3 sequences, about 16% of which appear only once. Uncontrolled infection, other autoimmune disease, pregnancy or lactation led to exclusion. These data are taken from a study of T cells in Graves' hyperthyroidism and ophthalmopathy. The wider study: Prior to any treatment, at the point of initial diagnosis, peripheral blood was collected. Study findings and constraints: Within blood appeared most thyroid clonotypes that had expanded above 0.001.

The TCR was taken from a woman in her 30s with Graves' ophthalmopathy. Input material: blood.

CDR3 protein: CASSWGTGRIETQYF. CDR3 bases: TGTGCCAGCAGTTGGGGGACAGGGAGGATCGAGACCCAGTACTTC. The chain uses TRBV27 and TRBJ2-5; 9 bases map to TRBD1. The CDR3 has 15 residues. CDR1 MNHEY and CDR2 SMNVEV come from the germline V gene (reference sequence). Trimming removed 4 bases from V and 5 bases from J; junction bases left unmatched: 8.